This T cell receptor (beta chain) emerged from a study of spatial heterogeneity in lung cancer. General study findings and limits: The study found that expanded intratumoral alpha and beta TCR counts tracked tumor mutation counts.

This clonotype is classed as medium-sized. As yet, its antigen is unknown. The time point denotes: sample taken at primary tumor resection. In each case, whole RNA from tumor, nontumor lung or frozen PBMC was sequenced unsorted. J gave up 0 bases and V 4 bases, and 5 bases lay outside the gene matches. Germline V lookup: CDR1 DFQATT, CDR2 SNEGSKA (reference sequence). The CDR3 covers 14 residues. TCRdb independently ran MiXCR on the 5' RACE reads; one entry per CDR3 protein. The table shows roughly 3,700 distinct CDR3 sequences, with roughly 5% occurring only once. This clonotype originated in a female donor with early-stage non-small cell lung cancer. Specimen: lung tumor tissue, collected at surgery. The chain has TRBV20-1 and TRBJ1-1; TRBD1 matches 7 bases. In DNA, the CDR3 is TGCAGTGCTAAAGGGACAGTCATGAACACTGAAGCTTTCTTT. As protein: CSAKGTVMNTEAFF.